These 17 T cell receptor beta chains came from one sample sequenced in a study of post-analysis software for immune sequencing data. Regarding the study as a whole: The study found TRBV5-6, TRBV5-1 and TRBV20-1 among five TRBV segments more frequent in patients than controls.

The antigens for these receptors are not known. cDNA libraries of TCR beta carried unique molecular identifiers. TCRdb re-analysed the PCR reads in MiXCR, keeping a single row per CDR3 protein. Of some 890,000 distinct CDR3 sequences listed, approximately 50% are singletons. Specimen: blood. These receptors all come from a girl between 10 and 17 years old with multiple sclerosis.

CDR3 in DNA: TGCGCCAGCAGCCATCGCCCGGGACTAGCGGAATGGGACGAGCAGTACTTC. Translation gives CASSHRPGLAEWDEQYF. The rearrangement links TRBV4-1 to TRBJ2-7, with 11 bases fitting TRBD2. This CDR3 region has 17 residues. Per germline, CDR1 MGHRA and CDR2 YSYEKL. V lost 3 bases and J lost 5; bases outside the gene matches: 12.

The chain employs TRBV5-1 and TRBJ2-7; D could derive from TRBD1 or TRBD2 (5 bases each). This CDR3 is 13 amino acids long. V lost 4 bases and J 5 bases, leaving 13 bases between the germline ends. Looked up from germline, CDR1 is SGHRS and CDR2 is YFSETQ. CDR3 coding DNA: TGCGCCAGCAGCAAAACCCGGGACCACGAGCAGTACTTC. Amino acid sequence: CASSKTRDHEQYF. Using reference TRBV5-1 and TRBJ2-7 for the parts outside the CDR3, the full variable domain is KAGVTQTPRYLIKTRGQQVTLSCSPISGHRSVSWYQQTPGQGLQFLFEYFSETQRNKGNFPGRFSGRQFSNSRSEMNVSTLELGDSALYLCASSKTRDHEQYFGPGTRLTVT.

The rearrangement links TRBV29-1 to TRBJ1-2, with unresolved D. The CDR3 sequence is 12 residues long. The V end was cut by 8 bases, the J end by 6 bases, with 16 bases between. Germline lookup yields CDR1 SQVTM and CDR2 ANQGSEA. CDR3 region: CSPTGPTDGYTF. The CDR3 DNA is TGCAGCCCTACCGGGCCAACGGATGGCTACACCTTC.

Notes on this clonotype: A much larger clone is a single base away; this may be a read error. The J gene is TRBJ2-1, the V gene TRBV29-1; D tentatively fits TRBD1 or TRBD2 (5 bases each). Trimming removed 4 bases from V and 8 bases from J, with 18 bases in between. The CDR3 has 14 amino acids. CDR1 SQVTM and CDR2 ANQGSEA come from the germline V gene. The DNA of the CDR3 is TGCAGCGTTGCCGCCGGGACCTTAAGGCATGAGCAGTTCTTC. Its translation is CSVAAGTLRHEQFF.

The rearrangement joins TRBV10-2 to TRBJ1-6, with unresolved D. The CDR3 loop spans 12 amino acids. Germline-derived CDR1 and CDR2 are WSHSY and SAAADI. V was pared by 6 bases and J by 5 bases, with 5 bases between. CDR3 loop: CASRIDNSPLHF. The CDR3 DNA follows: TGCGCCAGCAGGATCGATAATTCACCCCTCCACTTT.

The chain carries TRBV6-6 and TRBJ1-2, with 7 bases lining up with TRBD1. J was trimmed by 7 bases and V by 6 bases; bases with no gene match: 2. CDR3 length: 11 residues. The V gene's germline CDR1 is MNHNY and CDR2 SVGAGI (reference sequence). CDR3 in amino acids: CASRDRFGYTF. The CDR3 DNA follows: TGTGCCAGCAGGGACAGGTTTGGCTACACCTTC.

This sequence joins TRBV29-1 and TRBJ1-1, with D tentatively TRBD1 (6 bases). CDR1 SQVTM and CDR2 ANQGSEA come from the germline V gene. This CDR3 is built from 12 residues. V shed 6 bases and J shed 8 bases, with 16 bases lying between them. CDR3 sequence (DNA): TGCAGCGTGGGGGGGCAGCCCTCGGAAGCTTTCTTT. Its translation: CSVGGQPSEAFF.

The chain employs TRBV29-1 and TRBJ2-1; TRBD1 might be the D (6 bases). The length of the CDR3 is 14 residues. V was shortened by 0 bases and J by 3 bases, with 9 bases between the two germline ends. The V gene's germline CDR1 is SQVTM and CDR2 ANQGSEA. CDR3 in DNA: TGCAGCGTTGAAGACAGGGGCGACTACAATGAGCAGTTCTTC. Translating gives CSVEDRGDYNEQFF.

This sequence joins TRBV29-1 and TRBJ2-1; TRBD1 agrees at 7 bases. Germline V lookup: CDR1 SQVTM, CDR2 ANQGSEA. J gave up 2 bases and V 6 bases, and 4 bases lay outside the gene matches. The CDR3 consists of 13 residues. CDR3 nucleotide sequence: TGCAGCGTGGATGGACAGGCCTACAATGAGCAGTTCTTC. Protein product: CSVDGQAYNEQFF.

The chain couples TRBV7-9 to TRBJ1-2; the match to TRBD1 covers 9 bases. Germline V gives CDR1 SEHNR, CDR2 FQNEAQ (reference sequence). V shed 4 bases, J shed 5 bases, and the junction held 11 bases outside the gene matches. The CDR3 consists of 16 residues. CDR3 in DNA: TGTGCCAGCAGCTCCCGCGACAGGGGGGTAGAGTATGGCTACACCTTC. This codes for CASSSRDRGVEYGYTF.

The rearrangement joins TRBV20-1 to TRBJ2-1; D remains ambiguous. Germline CDR1 is DFQATT and CDR2 is SNEGSKA (reference sequence). The CDR3 has 12 residues. Trimming took 5 bases from V and 0 from J, leaving 5 bases between them. CDR3 bases: TGCAGTGCTCAGGTCTCCTACAATGAGCAGTTCTTC. Translation: CSAQVSYNEQFF.

V and J are TRBV20-1 and TRBJ1-2; TRBD1 might be the D (6 bases). CDR1 is DFQATT and CDR2 is SNEGSKA in the germline V gene (reference sequence). Trimming removed 4 bases from V and 7 bases from J, with 16 bases in between. The CDR3 has 13 amino acids. This chain's CDR3 is CSANRQTRGGYTF. CDR3 coding DNA: TGCAGTGCTAACCGCCAAACCAGGGGTGGCTACACCTTC.

The gene calls are TRBV29-1 and TRBJ2-3; 7 bases align to TRBD2. Germline V lookup: CDR1 SQVTM, CDR2 ANQGSEA. V lost 5 bases to trimming and J lost 4 bases; unmatched junction nucleotides: 12. The CDR3 extends over 15 amino acids. The CDR3: CSVRPRGNLADTQYF. The CDR3 DNA is TGCAGCGTTCGCCCGCGGGGGAATCTCGCAGATACGCAGTATTTT.

V and J are TRBV7-9 and TRBJ2-3, with 11 bases identical to TRBD2. V trimming: 4 bases; J trimming: 2 bases; junction bases outside the gene matches: 8. CDR1 SEHNR and CDR2 FQNEAQ come from the germline V gene (reference sequence). The CDR3 has 17 residues. The CDR3 loop is CASSSGLAGSHTDTQYF. CDR3 nucleotide sequence: TGTGCCAGCAGCTCCGGACTAGCGGGTTCACACACAGATACGCAGTATTTT.

This chain uses TRBV29-1 with TRBJ2-7; no clear D. Judging by the DNA end, TRBJ2-5 fits better; the J call may be wrong. The CDR3 extends over 12 amino acids. The germline V gene has CDR1 SQVTM and CDR2 ANQGSEA. Here the CDR3 reads CSTGRFFETQYF. The CDR3 DNA is TGCAGCACTGGACGGTTTTTCGAGACCCAGTACTTC.

The chain is built from TRBV11-2 and TRBJ2-6; TRBD2 matches 9 bases. Germline V gives CDR1 SGHAT, CDR2 FQNNGV. With 3 bases clipped from V and 1 base from J, the junction kept 7 bases outside the gene matches. The CDR3 consists of 18 residues. The CDR3 DNA is TGTGCCAGCAGCTTGGTAATAGCGGGAGAGTCTGGGGCCAACGTCCTGACTTTC. Protein product: CASSLVIAGESGANVLTF. The variable domain in full, with the rest retrieved from reference TRBV11-2 and TRBJ2-6, is EAGVAQSPRYKIIEKRQSVAFWCNPISGHATLYWYQQILGQGPKLLIQFQNNGVVDDSQLPKDRFSAERLKGVDSTLKIQPAKLEDSAVYLCASSLVIAGESGANVLTFGAGSRLTVL.

The chain employs TRBV29-1 and TRBJ2-5; 9 nucleotides agree with TRBD1. This CDR3 spans 14 amino acids. V was pared by 6 bases and J by 4 bases, with 9 bases of the junction left unmatched. Looked up from germline, CDR1 is SQVTM and CDR2 is ANQGSEA. CDR3 sequence: CSVLETGGRETQYF. In DNA form, the CDR3 reads TGCAGCGTCCTGGAAACAGGGGGCAGAGAGACCCAGTACTTC.